This T cell receptor beta chain emerged from a study of cytomegalovirus exposure and HLA in healthy donors. 13 Jbeta primers and 60 Vbeta primers were used for the PCR. TCRdb keeps only in-frame clones here, not all; method: immunoSEQ multiplex PCR. The data contain 100,000 to 150,000 clones, around 78% of them seen just once; the ten biggest clones take up around 4.8%. Input material: PBMCs. The TCR originated in a man aged 60 to 75 in good health and CMV-seropositive.

In DNA form, the CDR3 reads TGTGCCAGCAGTGAATATCCACGGAGAGTCGACCAAGAGACCCAGTACTTC. Residues: CASSEYPRRVDQETQYF. The J gene is TRBJ2-5, the V gene TRBV25-1, with unresolved D. V lost 0 bases to trimming and J lost 0 bases, with 14 bases between them. The CDR3 has 17 residues. In germline, CDR1 is MGHDK, CDR2 SYGVNS.